What follows is one T cell receptor (beta chain) and its context. Its matching antigen is unknown. The data stem from a study of T cells in Graves' hyperthyroidism and ophthalmopathy. The wider study: Peripheral blood collection took place at initial diagnosis, before any treatment. Whole-study results and caveats: Expanded thyroid clonotypes (above 0.001) were mostly also found in blood. Model-based prediction identified ophthalmopathy a median roughly six months prior to its onset.

It was RNA transcripts that yielded the amplified TCR beta CDR3 regions. TCR CDR3 underwent first-round RT-PCR with the HTBI primer set. TCRdb re-analysed the multiplex PCR reads in MiXCR, keeping a single row per CDR3 protein. The table includes a few hundred thousand distinct CDR3 sequences, about 20% detected once. Germline lookup yields CDR1 MDHEN and CDR2 SYDVKM. After removal of 4 bases from V and 3 bases from J, the junction contained 3 bases not matched to a gene. The CDR3 is 15 residues long. Stability of Graves' hyperthyroidism was defined as absent ophthalmopathy progression within 18 months.

This TCR was sampled from a woman aged 50 to 60 with Graves' hyperthyroidism. The V gene is TRBV28, the J gene TRBJ2-6; 7 bases are a match to TRBD1. What was sequenced was blood. CDR3 coding DNA: TGTGCCAGCAGTTCCACAGGGGTTGGGGCCAACGTCCTGACTTTC. Amino acid sequence: CASSSTGVGANVLTF.